These T cell receptor beta chains were read from a single sample in a study of OX40 agonist ivuxolimab in advanced cancers. Only in-frame clones appear in the TCRdb table, and some are missing; sequencing was by immunoSEQ multiplex PCR. The sample lists about 80,000 clones; about 86% were seen once. Sample: CD4+ or CD8+ T cells sorted from blood, taken in a trial of the OX40 agonist ivuxolimab. Source of these receptors: an adult with an advanced solid tumor such as melanoma, head and neck, liver or kidney cancer. Both conserved end residues are trimmed from each CDR3.

J gene | V gene | CDR3 protein
TRBJ1-2 | TRBV2 | ASSENDWNYGYT
TRBJ2-5 | TRBV21-1 | ASSKRSDRGETQY
TRBJ2-5 | TRBV21-1 | ASSLRGGRGTQY
TRBJ2-5 | TRBV7-3 | ASSPPSRKTQY
TRBJ2-1 | TRBV28 | ASSPYYNEQF
TRBJ2-3 | TRBV9 | ASSVDSGISTDTQY
TRBJ2-4 | TRBV2 | ASSAWSPLAKNIQY
TRBJ2-5 | TRBV10-3 | AIGQEQETQY
TRBJ2-3 | TRBV19 | ASSPGQGYTDTQY
TRBJ2-5 | TRBV19 | ASSIGWAVEETQY
TRBJ2-4 | TRBV5-1 | ASSPEGMDIQY
TRBJ2-5 | TRBV7-6 | ASSSSVRGGRGETQY
TRBJ1-3 | TRBV28 | ASSIPLVDTIY
TRBJ2-1 | TRBV6-5 | ASSYPGQAAGNEQF
TRBJ2-2 | TRBV4-1 | ASSLGARAGELF
TRBJ1-1 | TRBV7-2 | ASSLRWGQTTEAF
TRBJ2-2 | TRBV5-1 | ASSLVVYGELF
TRBJ2-1 | TRBV11-3 | ASSLPSRGNEQF